The clone carrying this T cell receptor (beta chain) was detected only once. As yet, its antigen is unknown. These data originate in a study of T cells in Graves' hyperthyroidism and ophthalmopathy. General observations from the study: Within blood appeared most thyroid clonotypes that had expanded above 0.001. Model output signaled ophthalmopathy a median roughly 6.5 months ahead of onset.

Regions amplified from RNA transcripts were the TCR beta CDR3 regions. HTBI primers were used for first-round RT-PCR of the TCR CDR3. TCRdb ran MiXCR on the multiplex PCR reads and lists one entry per CDR3 protein. Of fewer than 650,000 distinct CDR3 sequences in the sample, under 15% are singletons; the top ten hold 4.3%. Uncontrolled infection, other autoimmune disease, pregnancy or lactation led to exclusion. Clinical symptoms, serum thyroxine and TRAb, thyroid ultrasound and orbital computed tomography together formed the diagnostic basis. Sequencing was done on a sample of blood. This TCR was recovered from a woman between 40 and 50 years old with Graves' ophthalmopathy.

The CDR3 loop is CASKGGQGHGYTF. The CDR3 DNA reads TGTGCCAGCAAGGGTGGGCAGGGTCATGGCTACACCTTC. The chain recombines TRBV25-1 with TRBJ1-2; D possibly corresponds to TRBD1 (5 bases). V lost 7 bases and J 6 bases, leaving 15 bases between the germline ends. Germline V lookup: CDR1 MGHDK, CDR2 SYGVNS. This CDR3 contains 13 residues.